This T cell receptor beta chain was profiled in a study of T cell responses to AZD1222 COVID-19 vaccine. Generated by immunoSEQ multiplex PCR, the TCRdb table keeps only in-frame clones and is missing some. Counted here are fewer than 150,000 clones, more than 85% occurring once; the ten biggest clones make up around 5%. The germline V gene encodes CDR1 LNHDA and CDR2 SQIVND (reference sequence). This CDR3 is built from 16 residues. Trimming removed 5 bases from V and 1 base from J, with 14 bases in between. Regarding the study as a whole: Among the donors, most were white British and more were female, and clonal diversity was possibly underestimated.

About this clone itself: Its antigen is still unknown.

The sequencing here drew on peripheral blood, taken 28 days after the second AZD1222 dose. This TCR derives from an adult who received the AZD1222 COVID-19 vaccine. This chain links TRBV19 with TRBJ2-2; D could derive from TRBD1 or TRBD2 (5 bases each). As DNA, the CDR3 is TGTGCCAGTAGTCGTCTTGGGACGGGGAACACCGGGGAGCTGTTTTTT. As protein: CASSRLGTGNTGELFF.